Below, 14 T cell receptor beta chains from the same sample are listed, as sequenced in a study of blood T cells in healthy people across ages. Primed by a sample-barcoded 5' primer and a J-beta primer mix, a second PCR proceeded for roughly 7 to 11 cycles. MiXCR was run by TCRdb on the 5' RACE reads, yielding one entry per CDR3 protein. Of some 290,000 distinct CDR3 sequences listed, 25% to 30% are singletons. The source material was blood. These receptors were collected from a woman between 65 and 79 years old in good health.

This chain connects TRBV29-1 to TRBJ2-1, with D possibly TRBD2 on 6 matching bases. CDR1 and CDR2 (germline): SQVTM, ANQGSEA. V gave up 7 bases and J gave up 8 bases, with 18 bases separating them. The CDR3 length is 13 residues. The CDR3 protein is CSAPQAGSDEQFF. In DNA, the CDR3 is TGCAGCGCACCCCAGGCGGGATCCGATGAGCAGTTCTTC.

The rearrangement joins TRBV12-3 or TRBV12-4 to TRBJ2-3, with TRBD1 identical over 7 bases. The CDR3 spans 15 residues. The V segment lost 6 bases and the J segment 0 bases; nucleotides outside the gene matches: 6. CDR3 nucleotides: TGTGCCAGCAGAAGGGACAGAGCAAGCACAGATACGCAGTATTTT. Its translation is CASRRDRASTDTQYF.

This clonotype came up a few times. J is TRBJ2-7 and V is TRBV7-9, with D unresolved. The length of the CDR3 is 12 residues. CDR1 and CDR2 (germline): SEHNR, FQNEAQ (reference sequence). The V gene lost 4 bases and the J gene lost 6 bases, with 10 bases spanning the gap. CDR3 nucleotide sequence: TGTGCCAGCAGCTCACAGACGGGCGAGCAGTACTTC. This codes for CASSSQTGEQYF.

V and J are TRBV7-6 and TRBJ2-1, with 8 positions matching TRBD1. CDR3 length: 15 amino acids. V dropped 3 bases and J dropped 3; count of bases not matched to a gene: 4. Per germline, CDR1 SGHVS and CDR2 FNYEAQ. CDR3 residues: CASSLDRARYNEQFF. CDR3 DNA: TGTGCCAGCAGCTTGGACAGGGCCCGCTACAATGAGCAGTTCTTC. Supplemented by reference TRBV7-6 and TRBJ2-1, the full variable domain reads GAGVSQSPRYKVTKRGQDVALRCDPISGHVSLYWYRQALGQGPEFLTYFNYEAQQDKSGLPNDRFSAERPEGSISTLTIQRTEQRDSAMYRCASSLDRARYNEQFFGPGTRLTVL.

The chain is built from TRBV6-5 and TRBJ1-2; D might be TRBD1 (5 bases). The CDR3 loop spans 14 amino acids. Trimming took 0 bases from V and 6 from J, leaving 11 bases between them. The germline V gene has CDR1 MNHEY and CDR2 SVGAGI. CDR3 nucleotide sequence: TGTGCCAGCAGTTACTCGGGGGGGTTCAATGGCTACACCTTC. Protein product: CASSYSGGFNGYTF.

This clonotype was recorded a few times. The chain is built from TRBV12-5 and TRBJ2-3; D not resolved. This CDR3 contains 16 residues. Trimming removed 0 bases from V and 4 bases from J, with 14 bases in between. Germline assignment: CDR1 LGHNT and CDR2 FRNRAP. CDR3 in DNA: TGTGCTAGTGGTTTGGTACTGAGTAGATATCCAGATACGCAGTATTTT. Translation: CASGLVLSRYPDTQYF.

The chain carries TRBV5-1 and TRBJ2-7; 7 bases fit TRBD1. The germline V gene has CDR1 SGHRS and CDR2 YFSETQ. The CDR3 has 15 residues. After removal of 3 bases from V and 1 base from J, the junction contained 7 bases not matched to a gene. The CDR3 nucleotides read TGCGCCAGCAGCTCGGGGACAGACTATTCCTACGAGCAGTACTTC. Translated: CASSSGTDYSYEQYF.

This clonotype was seen only a few times. In this CDR3 the conserved last residue, phenylalanine or tryptophan, is missing, so a read error is likely. This chain uses TRBV4-1 with TRBJ1-3; no clear D. V was pared by 3 bases and J by 0 bases, with 9 bases between. The CDR3 contains 15 residues. Germline-derived CDR1 and CDR2 are MGHRA and YSYEKL. DNA for the CDR3: TGCGCCAGCAGCCAGGTACCGGTCTCTGGAAACACCATATATCTT. Protein sequence: CASSQVPVSGNTIYL.

This clonotype was seen a handful of times. The CDR3 protein is CASSPQLGRAPQHF. The CDR3 region has the DNA TGTGCCAGCAGTCCCCAGTTAGGGCGGGCACCCCAGCATTTT. This chain joins TRBV28 and TRBJ1-5; D ambiguous. With 5 bases removed from V and 10 bases from J, the gap between germline ends came to 18 bases. Germline loops: CDR1 MDHEN, CDR2 SYDVKM. This CDR3 spans 14 amino acids. Full variable domain (remainder filled in from reference TRBV28 and TRBJ1-5): DVKVTQSSRYLVKRTGEKVFLECVQDMDHENMFWYRQDPGLGLRLIYFSYDVKMKEKGDIPEGYSVSREKKERFSLILESASTNQTSMYLCASSPQLGRAPQHFGDGTRLSIL.

V usage is TRBV29-1 and J usage is TRBJ1-1; the match to TRBD1 covers 8 bases. Germline-derived CDR1 and CDR2 are SQVTM and ANQGSEA. Trimming removed 1 base from V and 1 base from J; junction bases left unmatched: 5. CDR3 size: 15 residues. The CDR3 loop is CSVEGTGGANTEAFF. DNA for the CDR3: TGCAGCGTTGAAGGTACAGGGGGAGCGAACACTGAAGCTTTCTTT.

The V call is TRBV20-1, the J call TRBJ2-5, with 7 bases aligning to TRBD2. The DNA end is a closer match to TRBJ2-7, so the J assignment may be wrong. The CDR3 runs to 14 residues. Germline V lookup: CDR1 DFQATT, CDR2 SNEGSKA (reference sequence). The CDR3 is CSATARPGGIEQYF. CDR3 bases: TGCAGCGCAACAGCGAGACCGGGGGGTATCGAGCAGTACTTC.

About this clonotype itself: This may be a read error: a much more frequent sequence differs by one nucleotide. The chain employs TRBV28 and TRBJ1-6; D not resolved. From germline, CDR1 is MDHEN and CDR2 SYDVKM. The CDR3 covers 14 residues. CDR3 nucleotide sequence: TGTGTCAGCAGCCGACGGGACTATAATTCACCCCTCCACTTT. It is translated as CVSSRRDYNSPLHF.

This clonotype turned up a few times. This chain uses TRBV28 with TRBJ2-7; D is undetermined. V lost 3 bases, J lost 2 bases, and 11 bases lay in between. This CDR3 has 14 residues. Germline values: CDR1 MDHEN, CDR2 SYDVKM. As DNA, the CDR3 is TGTGCCAGCAGTTTTCGGACGGAGCCCTACGAGCAGTACTTC. This encodes CASSFRTEPYEQYF.

This clonotype came up once. The chain is built from TRBV3-1 and TRBJ2-7, with TRBD1 matching over 8 bases. The V segment lost 1 base and the J segment 6 bases; nucleotides outside the gene matches: 5. The CDR3 runs 14 residues. The germline V gene encodes CDR1 LGHDT and CDR2 YNNKEL (reference sequence). CDR3 region: CASSQGTGNSEQYF. CDR3 in DNA: TGTGCCAGCAGCCAAGGGACAGGGAACAGCGAGCAGTACTTC.